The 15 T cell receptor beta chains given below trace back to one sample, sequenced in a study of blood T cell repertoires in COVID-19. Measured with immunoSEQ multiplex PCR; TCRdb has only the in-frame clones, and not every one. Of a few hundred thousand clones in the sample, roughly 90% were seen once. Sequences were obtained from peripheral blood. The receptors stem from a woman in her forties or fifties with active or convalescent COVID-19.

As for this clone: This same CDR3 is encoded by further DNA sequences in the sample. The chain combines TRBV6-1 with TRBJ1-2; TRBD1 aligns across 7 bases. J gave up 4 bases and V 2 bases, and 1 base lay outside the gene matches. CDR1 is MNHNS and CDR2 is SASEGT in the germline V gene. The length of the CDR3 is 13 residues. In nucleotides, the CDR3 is TGTGCCAGCAGTGAACAGGGGGGCTATGGCTACACCTTC. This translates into CASSEQGGYGYTF.

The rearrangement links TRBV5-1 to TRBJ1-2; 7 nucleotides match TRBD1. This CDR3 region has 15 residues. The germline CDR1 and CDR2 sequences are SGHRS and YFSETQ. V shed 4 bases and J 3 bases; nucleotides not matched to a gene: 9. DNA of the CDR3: TGCGCCAGCAGCCCGGGGGGGACAGACTACTATGGCTACACCTTC. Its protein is CASSPGGTDYYGYTF.

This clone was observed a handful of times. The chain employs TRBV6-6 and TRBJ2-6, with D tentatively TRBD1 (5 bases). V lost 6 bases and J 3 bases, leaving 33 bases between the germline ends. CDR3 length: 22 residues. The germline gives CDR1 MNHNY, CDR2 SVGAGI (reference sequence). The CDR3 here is CASSSRRSGQGLGSYGANVLTF. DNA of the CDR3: TGTGCCAGCAGCTCACGACGGAGTGGGCAGGGCCTAGGCTCTTATGGGGCCAACGTCCTGACTTTC.

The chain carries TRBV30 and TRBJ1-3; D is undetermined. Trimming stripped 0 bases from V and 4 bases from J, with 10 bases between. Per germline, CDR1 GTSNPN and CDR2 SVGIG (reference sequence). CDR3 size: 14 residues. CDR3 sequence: CAWSVRGVGNTIYF. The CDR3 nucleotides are TGTGCCTGGAGTGTACGGGGTGTCGGAAACACCATATATTTT.

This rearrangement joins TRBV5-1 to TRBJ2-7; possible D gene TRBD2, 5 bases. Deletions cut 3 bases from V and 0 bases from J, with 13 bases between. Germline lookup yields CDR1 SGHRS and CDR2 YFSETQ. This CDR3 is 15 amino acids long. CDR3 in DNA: TGCGCCAGCAGCTCCTCAAGGCGGGCCTCCTACGAGCAGTACTTC. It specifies CASSSSRRASYEQYF. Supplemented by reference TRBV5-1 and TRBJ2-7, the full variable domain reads KAGVTQTPRYLIKTRGQQVTLSCSPISGHRSVSWYQQTPGQGLQFLFEYFSETQRNKGNFPGRFSGRQFSNSRSEMNVSTLELGDSALYLCASSSSRRASYEQYFGPGTRLTVT.

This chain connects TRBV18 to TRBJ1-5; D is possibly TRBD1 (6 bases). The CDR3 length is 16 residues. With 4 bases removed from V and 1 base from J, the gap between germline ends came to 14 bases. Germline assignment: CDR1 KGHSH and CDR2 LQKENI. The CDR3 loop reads CASSQNSDRSNQPQHF. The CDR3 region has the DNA TGTGCCAGCTCACAGAATTCCGACAGGAGCAATCAGCCCCAGCATTTT.

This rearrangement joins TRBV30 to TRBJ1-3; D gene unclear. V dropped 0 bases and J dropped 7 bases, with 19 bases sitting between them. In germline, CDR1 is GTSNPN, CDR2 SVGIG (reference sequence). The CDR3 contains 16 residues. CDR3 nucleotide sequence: TGTGCCTGGAGTGTAGGAGGTGAAGGCCGAAGGAACACCATATATTTT. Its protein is CAWSVGGEGRRNTIYF.

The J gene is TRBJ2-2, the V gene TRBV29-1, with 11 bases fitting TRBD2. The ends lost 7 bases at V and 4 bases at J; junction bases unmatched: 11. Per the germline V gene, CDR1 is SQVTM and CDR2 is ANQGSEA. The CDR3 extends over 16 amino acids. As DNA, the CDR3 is TGCAGCGCCCAAGGAGCTAGCGGGGGGCTCACCGGGGAGCTGTTTTTT. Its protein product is CSAQGASGGLTGELFF.

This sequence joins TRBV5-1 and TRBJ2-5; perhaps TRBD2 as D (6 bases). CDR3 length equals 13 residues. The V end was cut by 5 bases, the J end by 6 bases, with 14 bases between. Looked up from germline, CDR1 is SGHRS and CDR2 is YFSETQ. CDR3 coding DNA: TGCGCCAGCAGTCAAAACCGGGAGCAGACCCAGTACTTC. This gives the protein CASSQNREQTQYF.

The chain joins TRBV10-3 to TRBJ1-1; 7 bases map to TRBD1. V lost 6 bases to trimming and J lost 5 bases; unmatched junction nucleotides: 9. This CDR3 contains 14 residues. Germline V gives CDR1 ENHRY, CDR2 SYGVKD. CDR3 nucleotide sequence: TGTGCCATCAGGGAGGGGGCAGCGGGAACTGAAGCTTTCTTT. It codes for CAIREGAAGTEAFF.

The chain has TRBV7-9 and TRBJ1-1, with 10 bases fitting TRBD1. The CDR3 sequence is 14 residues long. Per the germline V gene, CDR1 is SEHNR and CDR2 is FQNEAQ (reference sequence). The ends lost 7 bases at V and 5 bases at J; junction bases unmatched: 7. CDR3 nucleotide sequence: TGTGCCAGCAAGAGACAGGGGGCGGGAACTGAAGCTTTCTTT. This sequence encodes CASKRQGAGTEAFF.

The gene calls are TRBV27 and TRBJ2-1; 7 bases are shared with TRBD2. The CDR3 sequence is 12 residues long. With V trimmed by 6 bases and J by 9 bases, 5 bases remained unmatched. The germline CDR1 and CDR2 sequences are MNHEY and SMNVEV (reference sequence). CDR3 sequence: CASSGGRGEQFF. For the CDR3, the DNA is TGTGCCAGCAGCGGCGGGAGAGGTGAGCAGTTCTTC.

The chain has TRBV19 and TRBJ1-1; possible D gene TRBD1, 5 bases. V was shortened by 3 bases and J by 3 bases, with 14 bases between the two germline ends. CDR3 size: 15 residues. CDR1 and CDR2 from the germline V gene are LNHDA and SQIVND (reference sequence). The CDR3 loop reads CASSINGHLDTEAFF. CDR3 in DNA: TGTGCCAGTAGTATCAACGGACACCTTGACACTGAAGCTTTCTTT.

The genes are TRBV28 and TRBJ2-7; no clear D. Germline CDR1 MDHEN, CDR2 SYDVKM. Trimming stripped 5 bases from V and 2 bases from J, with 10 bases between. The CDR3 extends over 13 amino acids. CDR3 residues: CASSLLSPYEQYF. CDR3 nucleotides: TGTGCCAGCAGTCTACTTTCACCCTACGAGCAGTACTTC.

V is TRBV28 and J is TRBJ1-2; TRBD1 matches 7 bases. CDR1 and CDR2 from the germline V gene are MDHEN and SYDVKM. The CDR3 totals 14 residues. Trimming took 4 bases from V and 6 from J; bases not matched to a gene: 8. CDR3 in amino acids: CASSSAGTVDGYTF. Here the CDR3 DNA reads TGTGCCAGCAGTTCCGCCGGGACAGTTGATGGCTACACCTTC.